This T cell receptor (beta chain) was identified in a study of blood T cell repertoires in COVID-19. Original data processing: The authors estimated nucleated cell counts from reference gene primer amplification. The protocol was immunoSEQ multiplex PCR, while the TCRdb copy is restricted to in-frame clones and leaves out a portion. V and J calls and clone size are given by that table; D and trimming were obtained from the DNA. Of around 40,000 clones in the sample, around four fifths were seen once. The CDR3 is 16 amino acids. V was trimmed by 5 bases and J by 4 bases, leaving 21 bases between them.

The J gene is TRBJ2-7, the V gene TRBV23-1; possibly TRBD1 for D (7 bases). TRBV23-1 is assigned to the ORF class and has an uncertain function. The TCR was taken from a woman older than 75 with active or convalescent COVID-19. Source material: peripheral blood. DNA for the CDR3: TGCGCCAGCAGTTCCCGAACCAACAGGGGACTTTACGAGCAGTACTTC. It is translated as CASSSRTNRGLYEQYF.